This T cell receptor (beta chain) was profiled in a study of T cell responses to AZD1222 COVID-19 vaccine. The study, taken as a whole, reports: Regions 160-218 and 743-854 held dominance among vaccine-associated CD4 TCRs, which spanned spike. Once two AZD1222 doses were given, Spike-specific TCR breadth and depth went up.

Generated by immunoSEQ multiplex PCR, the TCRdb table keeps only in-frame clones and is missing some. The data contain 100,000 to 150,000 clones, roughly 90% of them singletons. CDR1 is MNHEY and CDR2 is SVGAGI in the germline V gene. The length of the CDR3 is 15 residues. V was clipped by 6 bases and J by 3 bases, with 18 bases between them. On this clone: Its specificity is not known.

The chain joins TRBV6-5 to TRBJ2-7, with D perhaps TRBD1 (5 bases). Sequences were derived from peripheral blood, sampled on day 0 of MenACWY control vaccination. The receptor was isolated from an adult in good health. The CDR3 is CASRSSPGILYEQYF. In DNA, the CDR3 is TGTGCCAGCAGGTCCTCCCCAGGGATCCTCTACGAGCAGTACTTC.